The 30 T cell receptor beta chains below all came from one sample that was sequenced in a study of identical twins (dated by TCRdb to about 2016). Library preparation employed 5' RACE. Sequencing instrument: Illumina HiSeq 2000. The public reads were reanalyzed by TCRdb: fastp trimming at Q25, MiXCR alignment, in-frame beta chains only. One record per CDR3 amino acid sequence lists the most common genes and DNA. This sample gives a few hundred thousand distinct CDR3 sequences in total; around 9.7% of them show up just once. Approximately 8.9% of the sample comes from the top ten. The sequenced sample was naive T cells sorted from blood. The cell subset or site tag for this specimen amounts to: cells isolated with a human naive T-cell isolation kit. These receptors were taken from a woman between 50 and 59 years old in good health.

This clonotype has just a few counts. The rearrangement joins TRBV18 to TRBJ2-7; D is undetermined. The V gene lost 3 bases and the J gene lost 3 bases, with 9 bases spanning the gap. CDR1 is KGHSH, CDR2 LQKENI, per germline. This CDR3 comprises 13 residues. The CDR3 sequence: CASSPSQNYEQYV. Written as DNA, the CDR3 is TGTGCCAGCTCACCTTCGCAGAACTACGAGCAGTACGTC.

This rearrangement joins TRBV10-3 to TRBJ2-7; 7 bases align to TRBD2. This CDR3 is built from 12 residues. CDR1 is ENHRY and CDR2 is SYGVKD in the germline V gene. With V trimmed by 0 bases and J by 7 bases, 0 bases remained unmatched. The CDR3 DNA sequence: TGTGCCATCAGTGAGTCGCGGGAGGAGCAGTACGTC. Translated: CAISESREEQYV.

The rearrangement joins TRBV24-1 to TRBJ2-1, with D possibly matching TRBD2 (5 bases). Trimming took off 5 bases at V and 10 bases at J, with 11 bases between the two ends. CDR1 is KGHDR and CDR2 is SFDVKD in the germline V gene. The length of the CDR3 is 12 residues. The CDR3 region is CATSVAREEQFF. DNA of the CDR3: TGTGCCACCAGTGTCGCGAGGGAAGAGCAGTTCTTC.

This clonotype showed up just a few times. The chain carries TRBV20-1 and TRBJ2-1; 7 bases fit TRBD2. With 5 bases clipped from V and 0 bases from J, the junction kept 4 bases outside the gene matches. The CDR3 runs 14 residues. CDR1 is DFQATT, CDR2 SNEGSKA, per germline (reference sequence). The CDR3 DNA is TGCAGTGCTGGAGCGGGACTCTCCTACAATGAGCAGTTCTTC. Amino acid sequence: CSAGAGLSYNEQFF.

There are a few counts of this clonotype. V usage is TRBV21-1 and J usage is TRBJ2-5; the table's D call of TRBD1 was not tested on the DNA. TRBV21-1 is listed as a pseudogene. CDR3 length: 16 residues. This CDR3 reads CASPQDGGGYQETQYF. The CDR3 DNA is TGTGCCAGCCCCCAAGATGGGGGCGGGTACCAAGAGACCCAGTACTTC.

This clonotype was seen at least ten times. The chain combines TRBV7-9 with TRBJ1-5; D is unresolved. The germline V gene has CDR1 SEHNR and CDR2 FQNEAQ (reference sequence). V was trimmed by 1 base and J by 1 base, leaving 5 bases between them. CDR3 length: 14 amino acids. CDR3 in DNA: TGTGCCAGCAGCTTAGAGGGCAGCAATCAGCCCCAGCATTTT. Its translation is CASSLEGSNQPQHF.

This clonotype was observed a handful of times. The V and J genes are TRBV24-1 and TRBJ2-5; TRBD2 aligns across 11 bases. The CDR3 has 16 amino acids. CDR1 and CDR2 from the germline V gene are KGHDR and SFDVKD. Trimming cost V 0 bases and J 4 bases; bases outside gene matches: 3. The DNA of the CDR3 is TGTGCCACCAGTGATTTGCCCGGACTAGCGGGAGAGACCCAGTACTTC. Its translation is CATSDLPGLAGETQYF.

This clonotype has a count of ten or more. The chain links TRBV5-1 to TRBJ2-1, with 11 positions matching TRBD2. This CDR3 region has 15 residues. Germline values: CDR1 SGHRS, CDR2 YFSETQ. The ends lost 4 bases at V and 9 bases at J; junction bases unmatched: 9. The CDR3 region has the DNA TGCGCCAGCAGCGGTACTAGCGGGAGTACCGGTGAGCAGTTCTTC. This gives the protein CASSGTSGSTGEQFF.

CDR3 sequence: CSARAGITDTQYF. DNA of the CDR3: TGCAGTGCTAGGGCGGGGATCACAGATACGCAGTATTTT. The rearrangement links TRBV20-1 to TRBJ2-3, with D possibly being TRBD2 (6 bases). Trimming took off 3 bases at V and 2 bases at J, with 9 bases between the two ends. CDR1 is DFQATT and CDR2 is SNEGSKA in the germline V gene (reference sequence). The CDR3 length is 13 residues.

The CDR3 coding sequence is TGTGCCAGCTCACCTTCCGGGACGGTCACCGGGGAGCTGTTTTTT. It encodes CASSPSGTVTGELFF. The chain couples TRBV18 to TRBJ2-2; D tentatively reads TRBD1 or TRBD2 (5 bases each). Trimming took 3 bases from V and 4 from J, leaving 12 bases between them. Germline-derived CDR1 and CDR2 are KGHSH and LQKENI. The CDR3 extends over 15 amino acids.

The chain employs TRBV7-9 and TRBJ2-7; the match to TRBD1 covers 7 bases. Germline CDR1 and CDR2: SEHNR and FQNEAQ (reference sequence). The CDR3 contains 13 residues. V shed 1 base and J 5 bases; nucleotides not matched to a gene: 2. The CDR3 region has the DNA TGTGCCAGCAGCTTAGGACAGGGAAACGAGCAGTACTTC. Translated, it gives CASSLGQGNEQYF.

There are many counts of this clonotype. V usage is TRBV12-3 or TRBV12-4 and J usage is TRBJ1-6; D ambiguous. V shed 6 bases and J shed 13 bases, with 19 bases lying between them. The length of the CDR3 is 14 residues. CDR3 amino acids: CASSATSGAYPLHF. The DNA of the CDR3 is TGTGCCAGCAGCGCCACTTCTGGAGCTTACCCCCTCCACTTT.

This rearrangement joins TRBV19 to TRBJ2-1; D is unresolved. Per the germline V gene, CDR1 is LNHDA and CDR2 is SQIVND (reference sequence). The CDR3 loop spans 11 amino acids. The V gene lost 2 bases and the J gene lost 8 bases, with 4 bases spanning the gap. CDR3 amino acids: CASSIMYEQFF. CDR3 nucleotides: TGTGCCAGTAGTATAATGTATGAGCAGTTCTTC.

There are a few counts of this clonotype. The gene calls are TRBV15 and TRBJ2-2; the D gene could be TRBD1 or TRBD2 (6 bases each). V was pared by 9 bases and J by 6 bases, with 20 bases between. Germline V lookup: CDR1 LNHNV, CDR2 YYDKDF (reference sequence). There are 15 residues in the CDR3. CDR3 sequence reads: CATGGRWGAAGELFF. The CDR3 DNA sequence: TGTGCCACGGGAGGACGGTGGGGGGCGGCCGGGGAGCTGTTTTTT.

This sequence joins TRBV7-9 and TRBJ2-1; 7 nucleotides line up with TRBD2. J lost 9 bases, V lost 3 bases, and 8 bases had no gene match. The CDR3 covers 14 residues. The germline CDR1 and CDR2 sequences are SEHNR and FQNEAQ (reference sequence). CDR3 bases: TGTGCCAGCAGCTTGATTGCGGGAGACGGTGAGCAGTTCTTC. Protein product: CASSLIAGDGEQFF.

This clonotype has more than one count but fewer than ten. This chain joins TRBV19 and TRBJ2-7, with a tentative D call TRBD1 (5 bases). In germline, CDR1 is LNHDA, CDR2 SQIVND (reference sequence). The CDR3 is made up of 15 amino acids. The germline V and J ends were trimmed by 2 bases and 6 bases, with 17 bases remaining between them. CDR3 bases: TGTGCCAGTAGTATATCGGCCGCAGGGCCTTCCGAGCAGTACTTC. Its translation: CASSISAAGPSEQYF.

There are a few counts of this clonotype. The V gene is TRBV4-1, the J gene TRBJ2-5; 9 nucleotides match TRBD1. The CDR3 runs 16 residues. Germline lookup yields CDR1 MGHRA and CDR2 YSYEKL. V shed 4 bases and J 2 bases; nucleotides not matched to a gene: 8. CDR3 loop: CASSLRTGDKQETQYF. As DNA, the CDR3 is TGCGCCAGCAGCCTTCGGACAGGGGACAAACAAGAGACCCAGTACTTC.

This clonotype was counted ten times or more. This chain links TRBV5-1 with TRBJ2-1; possible D gene TRBD2, 5 bases. Looked up from germline, CDR1 is SGHRS and CDR2 is YFSETQ. There are 17 residues in the CDR3. Trimming removed 4 bases from V and 9 bases from J, with 26 bases in between. The CDR3 sequence: CASSGRPSGSVKGEQFF. The CDR3 nucleotides are TGCGCCAGCAGCGGACGGCCCAGCGGATCCGTAAAAGGTGAGCAGTTCTTC. The variable domain in full, completed from reference TRBV5-1 and TRBJ2-1, reads KAGVTQTPRYLIKTRGQQVTLSCSPISGHRSVSWYQQTPGQGLQFLFEYFSETQRNKGNFPGRFSGRQFSNSRSEMNVSTLELGDSALYLCASSGRPSGSVKGEQFFGPGTRLTVL.

The chain couples TRBV6-1 to TRBJ1-5, with no clear D. V gave up 7 bases and J gave up 2 bases, with 6 bases separating them. The CDR3 runs 12 residues. The germline V gene encodes CDR1 MNHNS and CDR2 SASEGT. CDR3 bases: TGTGCCAGCAAGTCGGGCAATCAGCCCCAGCATTTT. Its translation is CASKSGNQPQHF.

This clonotype has ten or more counts. The chain recombines TRBV6-1 with TRBJ2-1; D not certain. Germline V lookup: CDR1 MNHNS, CDR2 SASEGT. This CDR3 contains 16 residues. Trimming removed 1 base at V and 1 base at J, with 11 bases between. CDR3 in amino acids: CASSEGDPGSYNEQFF. DNA of the CDR3: TGTGCCAGCAGTGAAGGGGATCCCGGGTCCTACAATGAGCAGTTCTTC.

V is TRBV29-1 and J is TRBJ2-3, with a weak D call TRBD1 (6 bases). Germline loops: CDR1 SQVTM, CDR2 ANQGSEA. This CDR3 contains 13 residues. V dropped 4 bases and J dropped 2 bases, with 10 bases sitting between them. For the CDR3, the DNA is TGCAGCGTTGGGACAGCAATCACAGATACGCAGTATTTT. Protein: CSVGTAITDTQYF.

The chain links TRBV27 to TRBJ2-3; D may be TRBD1 (6 bases). Trimming shortened V by 1 base and J by 5 bases, and 10 bases separated the two germline ends. The CDR3 totals 14 residues. The germline gives CDR1 MNHEY, CDR2 SMNVEV (reference sequence). The CDR3 sequence: CASSLWGRGDTQYF. CDR3 coding DNA: TGTGCCAGCAGTTTATGGGGGCGCGGAGATACGCAGTATTTT.

The chain uses TRBV5-1 and TRBJ2-2; no clear D gene. The CDR3 is made up of 16 amino acids. Trimming shortened V by 2 bases and J by 2 bases, and 13 bases separated the two germline ends. Germline V gene lookup returns CDR1 SGHRS and CDR2 YFSETQ. CDR3 DNA sequence: TGCGCCAGCAGCTTCTATTCTTTACCTAACACCGGGGAGCTGTTTTTT. It encodes CASSFYSLPNTGELFF.

The rearrangement joins TRBV7-9 to TRBJ2-1, with D hard to call. The CDR3 is 13 residues long. Germline CDR1 SEHNR, CDR2 FQNEAQ (reference sequence). V was pared by 5 bases and J by 7 bases, with 12 bases between. The DNA for the CDR3 is TGTGCCAGCAGCCATCGTACACGGAATGAGCAGTTCTTC. Translating gives CASSHRTRNEQFF.

The chain combines TRBV11-3 with TRBJ2-2; unclear D gene. The CDR3 consists of 14 residues. The V end lost 3 bases, the J end lost 6 bases, and 11 bases lay between the germline ends. CDR1 is SGHNT and CDR2 is YENEEA in the germline V gene. CDR3 in amino acids: CASSFPRVSGELFF. The DNA of the CDR3 is TGTGCCAGCAGCTTCCCTAGGGTGTCCGGGGAGCTGTTTTTT.

The chain joins TRBV25-1 to TRBJ1-6; tentatively, D is TRBD1 (5 bases). Germline V gives CDR1 MGHDK, CDR2 SYGVNS. CDR3 length equals 13 residues. Between the trimmed V and J ends, which lost 8 bases and 9 bases, there was a span of 14 bases. The CDR3, as DNA: TGTGCCAGCGGAGCGGGGGGGGTTTCACCCCTCCACTTT. Its protein product is CASGAGGVSPLHF.

This clonotype appeared a few times. J is TRBJ1-2 and V is TRBV7-9; D might be TRBD1 (6 bases). Germline V gene lookup returns CDR1 SEHNR and CDR2 FQNEAQ (reference sequence). Trimming shortened V by 1 base and J by 2 bases, and 14 bases separated the two germline ends. CDR3 size: 16 residues. The CDR3 here is CASSLVTGSQNYGYTF. The CDR3, as DNA: TGTGCCAGCAGCTTAGTAACAGGGTCACAAAACTATGGCTACACCTTC.

The CDR3 DNA reads TGTGCCAGCAGCCAACTTACTAGCGGGGGAACCTACAATGAGCAGTTCTTC. It specifies CASSQLTSGGTYNEQFF. The chain combines TRBV4-2 with TRBJ2-1, with 11 bases lining up with TRBD2. CDR3 length equals 17 residues. Looked up from germline, CDR1 is LGHNA and CDR2 is YNFKEQ. The V gene end was trimmed by 2 bases and the J gene end by 2 bases; junction bases not matched to a gene: 5.

This clonotype was seen repeatedly, ten times or more. This sequence joins TRBV27 and TRBJ2-2; the D call may be TRBD1 or TRBD2 (5 bases each). Looked up from germline, CDR1 is MNHEY and CDR2 is SMNVEV (reference sequence). The CDR3 totals 15 residues. The ends were cut back, 2 bases at V and 0 bases at J, with 7 bases in the middle. The CDR3 spells CASSLMGANTGELFF. For the CDR3, the DNA is TGTGCCAGCAGTTTAATGGGGGCGAACACCGGGGAGCTGTTTTTT.

V and J are TRBV7-3 and TRBJ2-1; tentatively, D is TRBD1 or TRBD2 (5 bases each). The CDR3 covers 14 residues. Trimming shortened V by 5 bases and J by 8 bases, and 16 bases separated the two germline ends. Germline-derived CDR1 and CDR2 are SGHTA and FQGTGA. Written as DNA, the CDR3 is TGTGCCAGCAGCCCTACGGTCGGGACGGATGAGCAGTTCTTC. This gives the protein CASSPTVGTDEQFF.